Listed below are T cell receptor beta chains from one sample, sequenced in a study of T-cell memory formation after mild COVID-19. One entry per CDR3 protein, called by TCRdb with MiXCR from the 5' RACE reads. The data contain 150,000 to 200,000 distinct CDR3 sequences, around 16% of them singletons. The sequenced sample was PBMCs or a T cell subset sorted from them (not recorded which). These receptors came from an adult woman who had mild COVID-19 (a few samples of this study predate the infection). Cell type and time point are not known. Each CDR3 is given with its conserved first and last residue. The order of the fields is CDR3 DNA, CDR3 protein, J gene, clone size, V gene, D gene. D genes are given only for firm matches. A row's size may be missing; if present it is once, few, many or a size class.

TGTGCCAGCAGCGAGGGCCTCACCGGGGAGCTGTTTTTT | CASSEGLTGELFF | TRBJ2-2 | few | TRBV9 | .
TGTGCCAGCAACCAACCGGGGACAGGGACCCGGCGCGAGCAGTACTTC | CASNQPGTGTRREQYF | TRBJ2-7 | . | TRBV28 | TRBD1
TGTGCTAGCAGCCCCGGGACAGTGAACACCGGGGAGCTGTTTTTT | CASSPGTVNTGELFF | TRBJ2-2 | few | TRBV7-7 | TRBD1
TGTGCCAGCAGTCGCCCGGGCAGCCGTCTGAACGAGCAGTACTTC | CASSRPGSRLNEQYF | TRBJ2-7 | . | TRBV27 | .
TGTGCCAGCGCCGGGACTTTGGACAGCGGGGAGCTGTTTTTT | CASAGTLDSGELFF | TRBJ2-2 | few | TRBV7-2 | .
TGCGCCAGCAGCTCACTGGGACAGGGGGTCACCGGGGAGCTGTTTTTT | CASSSLGQGVTGELFF | TRBJ2-2 | few | TRBV5-1 | TRBD1
TGTGCCAGCAGCCCGGACCCTCCCCGGGAGCAGTTCTTC | CASSPDPPREQFF | TRBJ2-1 | few | TRBV7-9 | .
TGTGCCAGCAGCTATTTCAGCGGGATGGATGAGCAGTTCTTC | CASSYFSGMDEQFF | TRBJ2-1 | . | TRBV11-3 | TRBD2
TGCGCCAGCAGCTTGGGTGGTAGCGGGGGCACAGATACGCAGTATTTT | CASSLGGSGGTDTQYF | TRBJ2-3 | . | TRBV5-1 | TRBD2
TGTGCCAGCAGCTTAGTAGGGACTAGCGGGGGGGATGAGCAGTTCTTC | CASSLVGTSGGDEQFF | TRBJ2-1 | few | TRBV7-9 | TRBD2
TGTGCCAGCAGCCCAGACAAGAACTATGGCTACACCTTC | CASSPDKNYGYTF | TRBJ1-2 | few | TRBV7-2 | .
TGTGCCAGCAGCTTCCCGCCGGGGGCGGGCGGCCGAGATACGCAGTATTTT | CASSFPPGAGGRDTQYF | TRBJ2-3 | few | TRBV7-2 | .
TGCGCCAGCAGCCGACAGCTAGCGCTATCTAACAATGAGCAGTTCTTC | CASSRQLALSNNEQFF | TRBJ2-1 | few | TRBV5-1 | .
TGTGCCAGCAGCGAGATCCAGGGCGCTAACTATGGCTACACCTTC | CASSEIQGANYGYTF | TRBJ1-2 | once | TRBV5-6 | .
TGCAGTGCAAGACAGGGAAGGATGAACACTGAAGCTTTCTTT | CSARQGRMNTEAFF | TRBJ1-1 | many | TRBV20-1 | TRBD1
TGTGCCTGGAGTGTAGGCTTCCAAGAGACCCAGTACTTC | CAWSVGFQETQYF | TRBJ2-5 | . | TRBV30 | .
TGCAGTGCCCCACGAGGGCATGGCTACACCTTC | CSAPRGHGYTF | TRBJ1-2 | . | TRBV20-1 | .
TGTGCCAGCAGCTCCGGGCCGGGGAACACTGAAGCTTTCTTT | CASSSGPGNTEAFF | TRBJ1-1 | . | TRBV7-9 | .
TGCGCCAGCAGCACCGACGGAGCCCTCCCTGTGGAGCAGTACTTC | CASSTDGALPVEQYF | TRBJ2-7 | few | TRBV5-1 | .
TGTGCCACCAATCCAGGTGACGGCGATACGCAGTATTTT | CATNPGDGDTQYF | TRBJ2-3 | . | TRBV6-1 | .
TGCAGTGCTAGAGGGTCGGCGGGGTCGGAGCAGTTCTTC | CSARGSAGSEQFF | TRBJ2-1 | few | TRBV20-1 | .
TGTGCCACCAGTGAGCCCAGACAGTCGCGGAATGAGCAGTTCTTC | CATSEPRQSRNEQFF | TRBJ2-1 | few | TRBV24-1 | .
TGTGCCAGCAGCTTAGGAAGGGGGTCCTACACTGAAGCTTTCTTT | CASSLGRGSYTEAFF | TRBJ1-1 | . | TRBV7-9 | .
TGCGCCAGCAGCTTGGTATATCTCACAGATACGCAGTATTTT | CASSLVYLTDTQYF | TRBJ2-3 | few | TRBV5-1 | .
TGCAGTGCTAGAAGCCCCGGGACAGGTTCCTACGAGCAGTACTTC | CSARSPGTGSYEQYF | TRBJ2-7 | . | TRBV20-1 | TRBD1
TGCAGTGCTAGAAGGACAGGCGCCACAGATACGCAGTATTTT | CSARRTGATDTQYF | TRBJ2-3 | . | TRBV20-1 | TRBD1
TGCGCCAGCAGCTTGGTCCCAGGGGCACAAGAGACCCAGTACTTC | CASSLVPGAQETQYF | TRBJ2-5 | few | TRBV5-1 | .
TGTGCCAGCAGCTTATCCACCCCTGGGGGCCAGTACTTC | CASSLSTPGGQYF | TRBJ2-5 | . | TRBV11-2 | .
TGCGCCAGCAGCTTGGCACTAGCGGGGGTCCTTAGGAGCTCCTACAATGAGCAGTTCTTC | CASSLALAGVLRSSYNEQFF | TRBJ2-1 | . | TRBV5-1 | TRBD2
TGTGCCAGCAGCCGGAACGACAGGCTGGGAGGCTACACCTTC | CASSRNDRLGGYTF | TRBJ1-2 | . | TRBV7-9 | .
TGTGCCAGCAGCGCCGGGAGCAAACTATATGGCTACACCTTC | CASSAGSKLYGYTF | TRBJ1-2 | few | TRBV7-9 | .
TGCAGTGCTTTAGGGGGGGTCGGGAGGACTGAAGCTTTCTTT | CSALGGVGRTEAFF | TRBJ1-1 | few | TRBV20-1 | .
TGCGCCAGCAGCTCCATGGAGGGTTCTTGGGAGCAGTACTTC | CASSSMEGSWEQYF | TRBJ2-7 | few | TRBV5-1 | .
TGTGCCAGCAGTGTCCAGGGACTCATGAACACTGAAGCTTTCTTT | CASSVQGLMNTEAFF | TRBJ1-1 | . | TRBV6-5 | .
TGTGCCAGCAGCCAAGAGGGGCTCTCCATCGGGTCCTACAATGAGCAGTTCTTC | CASSQEGLSIGSYNEQFF | TRBJ2-1 | few | TRBV14 | .
TGTGCCAGCAGTACCAACAGGGGAAAAGCTTTCTTT | CASSTNRGKAFF | TRBJ1-1 | many | TRBV25-1 | TRBD1
TGTGCCAGCAGCCACAGGGGGCACCTCTATGGCTACACCTTC | CASSHRGHLYGYTF | TRBJ1-2 | . | TRBV7-9 | TRBD1
TGTGCCAGCAGCTTATGGCCAACCCTGCAGTATTTT | CASSLWPTLQYF | TRBJ2-3 | . | TRBV7-2 | .
TGTGCCAGCAGCTACAAGGGAGACAGGGGTTCACCCCTCCACTTT | CASSYKGDRGSPLHF | TRBJ1-6 | . | TRBV7-2 | TRBD1
TGTGCCACCAGTGTTCTAAATACGCAGTATTTT | CATSVLNTQYF | TRBJ2-3 | . | TRBV24-1 | .
TGTGCCAGCAGCTTTCACCTCACAGATACGCAGTATTTT | CASSFHLTDTQYF | TRBJ2-3 | few | TRBV7-6 | .